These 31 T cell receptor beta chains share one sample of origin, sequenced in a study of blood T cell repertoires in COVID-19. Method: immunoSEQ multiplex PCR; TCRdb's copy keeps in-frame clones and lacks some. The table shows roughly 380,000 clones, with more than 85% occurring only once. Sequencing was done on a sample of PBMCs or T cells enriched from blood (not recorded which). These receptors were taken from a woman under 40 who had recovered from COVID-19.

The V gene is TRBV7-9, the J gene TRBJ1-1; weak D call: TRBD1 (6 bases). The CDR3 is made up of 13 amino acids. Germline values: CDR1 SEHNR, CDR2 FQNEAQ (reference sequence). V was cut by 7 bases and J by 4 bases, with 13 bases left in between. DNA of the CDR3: TGTGCCAGCAAGTTACCAGGGGCCACTGAAGCTTTCTTT. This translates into CASKLPGATEAFF.

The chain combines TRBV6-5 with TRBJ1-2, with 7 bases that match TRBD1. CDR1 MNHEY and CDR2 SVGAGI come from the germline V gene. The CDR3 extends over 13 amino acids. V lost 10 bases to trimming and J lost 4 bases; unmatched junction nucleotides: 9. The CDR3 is CATRRDSLYGYTF. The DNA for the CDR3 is TGTGCCACCAGACGGGACAGCCTCTATGGCTACACCTTC.

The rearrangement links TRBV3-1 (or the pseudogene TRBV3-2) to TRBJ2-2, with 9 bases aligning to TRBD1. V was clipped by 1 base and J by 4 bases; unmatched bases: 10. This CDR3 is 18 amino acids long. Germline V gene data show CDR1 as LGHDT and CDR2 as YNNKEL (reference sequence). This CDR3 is CASSQGVYGQGPTGELFF. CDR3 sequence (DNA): TGTGCCAGCAGCCAAGGAGTTTATGGACAGGGGCCCACCGGGGAGCTGTTTTTT.

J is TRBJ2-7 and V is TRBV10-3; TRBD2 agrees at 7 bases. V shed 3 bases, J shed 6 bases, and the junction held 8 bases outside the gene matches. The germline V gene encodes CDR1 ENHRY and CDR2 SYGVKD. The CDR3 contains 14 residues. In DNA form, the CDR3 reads TGTGCCATCAGTGATGGGCTAGCGGCACTCGAGCAGTACTTC. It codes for CAISDGLAALEQYF.

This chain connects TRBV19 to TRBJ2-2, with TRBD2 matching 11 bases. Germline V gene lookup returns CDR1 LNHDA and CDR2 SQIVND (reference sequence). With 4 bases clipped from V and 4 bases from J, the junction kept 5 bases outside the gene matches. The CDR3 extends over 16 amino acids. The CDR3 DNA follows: TGTGCCAGTAGTAGGTATAGCGGGAGGGGCACCGGGGAGCTGTTTTTT. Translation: CASSRYSGRGTGELFF. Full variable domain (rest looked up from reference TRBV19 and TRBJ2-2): DGGITQSPKYLFRKEGQNVTLSCEQNLNHDAMYWYRQDPGQGLRLIYYSQIVNDFQKGDIAEGYSVSREKKESFPLTVTSAQKNPTAFYLCASSRYSGRGTGELFFGEGSRLTVL.

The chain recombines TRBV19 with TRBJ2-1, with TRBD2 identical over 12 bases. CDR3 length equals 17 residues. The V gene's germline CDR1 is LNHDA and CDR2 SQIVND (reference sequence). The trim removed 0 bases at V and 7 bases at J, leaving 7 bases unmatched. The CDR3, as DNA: TGTGCCAGTAGTATAGAGATTTGGCTAGCGGGAGGGAATGAGCAGTTCTTC. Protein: CASSIEIWLAGGNEQFF.

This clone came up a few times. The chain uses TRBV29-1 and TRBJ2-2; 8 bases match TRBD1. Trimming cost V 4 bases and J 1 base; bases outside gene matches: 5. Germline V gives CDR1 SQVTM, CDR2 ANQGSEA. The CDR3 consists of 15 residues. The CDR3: CSVVVGTGNTGELFF. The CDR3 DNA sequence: TGCAGCGTTGTAGTCGGGACAGGGAACACCGGGGAGCTGTTTTTT.

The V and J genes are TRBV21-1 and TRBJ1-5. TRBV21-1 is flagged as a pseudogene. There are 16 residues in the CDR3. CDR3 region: CASSKAADYSNQPQHF. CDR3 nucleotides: TGTGCCAGCAGCAAAGCGGCAGACTATAGCAATCAGCCCCAGCATTTT.

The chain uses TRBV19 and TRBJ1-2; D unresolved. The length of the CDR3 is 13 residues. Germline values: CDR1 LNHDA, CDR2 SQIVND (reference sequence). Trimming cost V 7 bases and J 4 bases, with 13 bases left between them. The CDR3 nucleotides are TGTGCCAGTAATAACGGGGAGCTCTATGGCTACACCTTC. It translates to CASNNGELYGYTF.

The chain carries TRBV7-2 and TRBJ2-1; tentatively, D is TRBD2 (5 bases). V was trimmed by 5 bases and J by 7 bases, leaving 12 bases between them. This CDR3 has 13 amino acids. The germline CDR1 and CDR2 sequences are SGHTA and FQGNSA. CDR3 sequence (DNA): TGTGCCAGCAGCCCCGGACTGGAAAATGAGCAGTTCTTC. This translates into CASSPGLENEQFF.

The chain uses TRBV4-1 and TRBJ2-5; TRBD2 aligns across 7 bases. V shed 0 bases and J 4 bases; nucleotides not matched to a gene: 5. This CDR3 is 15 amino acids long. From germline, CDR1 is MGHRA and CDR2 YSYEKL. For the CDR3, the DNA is TGCGCCAGCAGCCAAGAACCAGCGGGGAGAGAGACCCAGTACTTC. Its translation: CASSQEPAGRETQYF.

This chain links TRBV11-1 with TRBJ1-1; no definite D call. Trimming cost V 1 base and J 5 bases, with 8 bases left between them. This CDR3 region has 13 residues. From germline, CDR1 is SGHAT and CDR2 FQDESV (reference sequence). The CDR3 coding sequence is TGTGCCAGCAGCTTAGATCGAGGTACTGAAGCTTTCTTT. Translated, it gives CASSLDRGTEAFF. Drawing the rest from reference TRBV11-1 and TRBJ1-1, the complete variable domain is EAEVAQSPRYKITEKSQAVAFWCDPISGHATLYWYRQILGQGPELLVQFQDESVVDDSQLPKDRFSAERLKGVDSTLKIQPAELGDSAMYLCASSLDRGTEAFFGQGTRLTVV.

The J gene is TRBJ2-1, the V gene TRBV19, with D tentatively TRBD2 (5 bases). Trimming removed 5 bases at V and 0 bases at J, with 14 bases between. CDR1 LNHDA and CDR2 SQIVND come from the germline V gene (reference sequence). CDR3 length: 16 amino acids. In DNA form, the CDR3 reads TGTGCCAGTAGTGGTTTTGAGAGGGACTCCTACAATGAGCAGTTCTTC. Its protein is CASSGFERDSYNEQFF.

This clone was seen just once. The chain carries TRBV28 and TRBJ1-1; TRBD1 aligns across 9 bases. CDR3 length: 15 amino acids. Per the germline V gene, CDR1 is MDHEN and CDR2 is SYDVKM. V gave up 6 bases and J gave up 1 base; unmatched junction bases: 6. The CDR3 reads CASSLSGQGNTEAFF. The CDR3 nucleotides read TGTGCCAGCAGCCTATCGGGACAGGGGAACACTGAAGCTTTCTTT.

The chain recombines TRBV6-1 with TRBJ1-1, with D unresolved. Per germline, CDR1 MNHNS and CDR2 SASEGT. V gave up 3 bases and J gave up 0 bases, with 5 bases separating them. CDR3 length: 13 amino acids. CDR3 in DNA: TGTGCCAGCAGTGATCAAATGAACACTGAAGCTTTCTTT. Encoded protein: CASSDQMNTEAFF.

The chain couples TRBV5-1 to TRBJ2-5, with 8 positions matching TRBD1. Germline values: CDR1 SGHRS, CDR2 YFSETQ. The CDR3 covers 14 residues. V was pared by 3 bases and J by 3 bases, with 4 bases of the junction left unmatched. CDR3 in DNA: TGCGCCAGCAGCTGGGCAGGGGGCGAAGAGACCCAGTACTTC. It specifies CASSWAGGEETQYF.

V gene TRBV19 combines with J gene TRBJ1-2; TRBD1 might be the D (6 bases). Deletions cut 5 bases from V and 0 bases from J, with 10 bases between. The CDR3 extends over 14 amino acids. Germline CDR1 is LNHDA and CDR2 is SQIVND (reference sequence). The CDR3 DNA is TGTGCCAGTAGTGTGGACAGTACTAACTATGGCTACACCTTC. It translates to CASSVDSTNYGYTF. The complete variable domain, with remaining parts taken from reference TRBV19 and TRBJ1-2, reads DGGITQSPKYLFRKEGQNVTLSCEQNLNHDAMYWYRQDPGQGLRLIYYSQIVNDFQKGDIAEGYSVSREKKESFPLTVTSAQKNPTAFYLCASSVDSTNYGYTFGSGTRLTVV.

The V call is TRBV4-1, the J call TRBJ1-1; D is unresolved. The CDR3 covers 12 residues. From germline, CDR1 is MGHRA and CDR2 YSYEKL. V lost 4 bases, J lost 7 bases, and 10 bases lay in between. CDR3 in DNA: TGCGCCAGCAGCCGGGCCGGGGTTGAAGCTTTCTTT. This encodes CASSRAGVEAFF.

CDR3 region: CASSSQATNEKLFF. In nucleotides, the CDR3 is TGTGCCAGCAGCTCACAGGCAACTAATGAAAAACTGTTTTTT. This chain links TRBV11-2 with TRBJ1-4; a possible D gene is TRBD1 (5 bases). The CDR3 is made up of 14 amino acids. Germline loops: CDR1 SGHAT, CDR2 FQNNGV. Trimming left V 4 bases short and J 0 bases short, with 6 bases between.

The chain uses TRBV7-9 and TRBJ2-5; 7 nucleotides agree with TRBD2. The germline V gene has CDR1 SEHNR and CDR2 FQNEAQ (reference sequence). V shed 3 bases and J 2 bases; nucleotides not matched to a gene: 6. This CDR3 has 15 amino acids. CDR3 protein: CASSFTGTTQETQYF. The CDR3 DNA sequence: TGTGCCAGCAGCTTTACCGGGACTACGCAAGAGACCCAGTACTTC.

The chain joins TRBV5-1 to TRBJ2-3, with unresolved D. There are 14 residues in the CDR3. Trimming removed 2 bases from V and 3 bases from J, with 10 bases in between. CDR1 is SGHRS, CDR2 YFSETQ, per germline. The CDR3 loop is CASSLNVGTDTQYF. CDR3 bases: TGCGCCAGCAGCTTAAATGTCGGGACAGATACGCAGTATTTT.

This chain's CDR3 is CASSLEDRAANTIYF. DNA of the CDR3: TGTGCCAGCAGCTTAGAGGACAGGGCTGCAAACACCATATATTTT. This chain joins TRBV7-6 and TRBJ1-3, with 8 bases lining up with TRBD1. CDR1 SGHVS and CDR2 FNYEAQ come from the germline V gene. V shed 1 base, J shed 6 bases, and the junction held 5 bases outside the gene matches. The CDR3 is 15 amino acids.

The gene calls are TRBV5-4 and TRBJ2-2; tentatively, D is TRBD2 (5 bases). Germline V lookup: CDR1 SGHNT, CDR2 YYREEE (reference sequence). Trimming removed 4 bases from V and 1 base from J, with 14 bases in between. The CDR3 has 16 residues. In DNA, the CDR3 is TGTGCCAGCAGCCCGGTGGGAGCTCGGAACACCGGGGAGCTGTTTTTT. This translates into CASSPVGARNTGELFF.

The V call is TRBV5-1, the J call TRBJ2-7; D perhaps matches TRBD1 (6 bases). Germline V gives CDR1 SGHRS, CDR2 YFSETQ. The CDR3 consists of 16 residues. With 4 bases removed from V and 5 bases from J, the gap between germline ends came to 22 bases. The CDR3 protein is CASSASRGTLLNEQYF. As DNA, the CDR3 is TGCGCCAGCAGCGCATCCAGGGGCACGCTCTTGAACGAGCAGTACTTC.

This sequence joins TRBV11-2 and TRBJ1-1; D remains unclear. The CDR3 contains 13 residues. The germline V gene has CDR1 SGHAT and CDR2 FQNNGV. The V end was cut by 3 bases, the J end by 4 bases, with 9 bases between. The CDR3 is CASSFGFGTEAFF. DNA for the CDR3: TGTGCCAGCAGCTTCGGGTTTGGCACTGAAGCTTTCTTT.

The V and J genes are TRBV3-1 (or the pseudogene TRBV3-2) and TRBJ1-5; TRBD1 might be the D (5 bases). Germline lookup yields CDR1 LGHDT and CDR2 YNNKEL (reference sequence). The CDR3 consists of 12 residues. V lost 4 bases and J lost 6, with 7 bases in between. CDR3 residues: CASSLQGQPQHF. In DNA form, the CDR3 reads TGTGCCAGCAGCCTGCAGGGTCAGCCCCAGCATTTT.

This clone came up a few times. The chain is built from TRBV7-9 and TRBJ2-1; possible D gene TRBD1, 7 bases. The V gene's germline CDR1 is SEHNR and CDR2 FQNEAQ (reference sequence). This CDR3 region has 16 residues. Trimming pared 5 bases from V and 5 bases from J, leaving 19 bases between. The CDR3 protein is CASSLRGGGIHNEQFF. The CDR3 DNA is TGTGCCAGCAGCCTACGAGGGGGCGGGATCCACAATGAGCAGTTCTTC.

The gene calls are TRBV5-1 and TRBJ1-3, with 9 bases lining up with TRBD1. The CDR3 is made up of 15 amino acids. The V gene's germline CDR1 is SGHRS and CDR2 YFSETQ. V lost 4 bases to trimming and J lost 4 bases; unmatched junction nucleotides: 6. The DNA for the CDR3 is TGCGCCAGCAGCGTGGGGACAGGGCAGGGAAACACCATATATTTT. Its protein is CASSVGTGQGNTIYF.

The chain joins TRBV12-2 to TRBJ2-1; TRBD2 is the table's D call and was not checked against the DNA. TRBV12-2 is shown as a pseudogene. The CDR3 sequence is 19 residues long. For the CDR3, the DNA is TGTGCAAGTCGCCAGTCAGTAGCGGGAGGCCCGAGCTCCTACAATGAGCAGTTCTTC. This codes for CASRQSVAGGPSSYNEQFF.

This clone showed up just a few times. The CDR3 DNA follows: TGTGCCAGCAGTGCAAACAGTATGAACACTGAAGCTTTCTTT. Translating it yields CASSANSMNTEAFF. This chain uses TRBV6-4 with TRBJ1-1; D unclear. The CDR3 has 14 residues. CDR1 and CDR2 (germline): MRHNA, SNTAGT. V was pared by 4 bases and J by 0 bases, with 9 bases between.

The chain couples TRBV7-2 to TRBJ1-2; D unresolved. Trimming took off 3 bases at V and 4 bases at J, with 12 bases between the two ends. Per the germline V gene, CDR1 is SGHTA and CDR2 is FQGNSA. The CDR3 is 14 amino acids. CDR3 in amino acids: CASSLSGSAYGYTF. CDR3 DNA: TGTGCCAGCAGCTTGTCGGGGAGCGCCTATGGCTACACCTTC.